This TCR beta chain was documented in a study of CD8+CD57+ T cells in acquired aplastic anemia. The wider study: Sorting CD4+ and CD8+ cells gave DNA averaging about 2.9 ug.

CDR3 length: 18 residues. Germline V gene lookup returns CDR1 SGHNT and CDR2 YENEEA. The ends lost 3 bases at V and 7 bases at J; junction bases unmatched: 14. The TCR beta profiling, which covered VDJ combination and CDR3 sequence, was carried out using genomic DNA as the template. TCRdb passed the reads through MiXCR, listing each CDR3 protein once. The data contain roughly 200,000 distinct CDR3 sequences, approximately 60% of them singletons. Sequenced material: sorted CD4+, CD8+, or CD8+CD57+ T cells (not recorded which) from PBMCs. This rearrangement joins TRBV11-3 to TRBJ2-1, with TRBD2 matching 11 bases. This clonotype was sampled from a human donor in good health. The DNA of the CDR3 is TGTGCCAGCAGCTTTACTACGGTGGGGACTAGCGGAGGGAATGAGCAGTTCTTC. Amino acid sequence: CASSFTTVGTSGGNEQFF.